These T cell receptor beta chains were read from a single sample in a study of blood T cells in healthy people across ages. TCRdb reprocessed the 5' RACE reads via MiXCR and lists one record per CDR3 protein. Of approximately 850,000 distinct CDR3 sequences listed, around 42% are singletons. Sequenced sample: blood. Receptors were obtained from a man aged 55 to 70 in good health. Each CDR3 is given with its conserved first and last residue. A D gene is named only where the DNA matches it firmly. Size tells how often a clone was seen (once, few, many) or the class of an expanded clone, and some rows leave it out.

cdr3_nt cdr3_aa clone_size j_call d_call v_call
TGTGCCAGCAGTGGGACAGTATTCTCCAAAAACATTCAGTACTTC CASSGTVFSKNIQYF NA TRBJ2-4 NA TRBV2
TGTGCCAGCAGTGCCACCGGGACCCCGGGTCAAGAGACCCAGTACTTC CASSATGTPGQETQYF NA TRBJ2-5 NA TRBV2
TGTGCCAGCAGGGACCACGCCGGGGAAACCCAGTACTTC CASRDHAGETQYF NA TRBJ2-5 NA TRBV27
TGCAGTGCTAGAGGCGGGGGGAGCTCCTACAATGAGCAGTTCTTC CSARGGGSSYNEQFF many TRBJ2-1 TRBD2 TRBV20-1
TGTGCCAGCAGCCTAGGAGTGGTGACCCAGTACTTC CASSLGVVTQYF few TRBJ2-5 NA TRBV7-2
TGCAGTCCGGGGGGCCCGGATGAGCAGTTCTTC CSPGGPDEQFF NA TRBJ2-1 NA TRBV20-1
TGTGCCAGCAGTTCCACGGCTACAGGGTCCAATCAGCCCCAGCATTTT CASSSTATGSNQPQHF NA TRBJ1-5 NA TRBV6-6
TGTGCCAGCAGCATAGGACAGGGGCCGTATGGCTACACCTTC CASSIGQGPYGYTF NA TRBJ1-2 TRBD1 TRBV7-9
TGTGCCAGCAGGGGACAGGAGGTAGATGAGCAGTTCTTC CASRGQEVDEQFF NA TRBJ2-1 TRBD1 TRBV6-2/TRBV6-3
TGCGCCAGCAGGCAAGGCGGACAGGGAAATTCACCCCTCCACTTT CASRQGGQGNSPLHF many TRBJ1-6 TRBD1 TRBV4-3
TGTGCCAGCAGCACCCAGGACAGGACTACTGAAGCTTTCTTT CASSTQDRTTEAFF NA TRBJ1-1 TRBD1 TRBV7-9
TGTGCCAGCTCACCACCGGGACTAGCGGGGAGCAGCTCCTACGAGCAGTACTTC CASSPPGLAGSSSYEQYF NA TRBJ2-7 TRBD2 TRBV18
TGTGCCAGCAGTCGCCTTTCTCCGAACCATGAGCAGTTCTTC CASSRLSPNHEQFF few TRBJ2-1 NA TRBV6-6
TGTGCCAGCAGCCCGAGCACAGGATTCTATGGCTACACCTTC CASSPSTGFYGYTF NA TRBJ1-2 NA TRBV7-9
TGTGCCAGCAGCCAAGATCTGGGCTTAGGTAGCTCCTACAATGAGCAGTTCTTC CASSQDLGLGSSYNEQFF NA TRBJ2-1 NA TRBV3-1
TGTGCCAGCACCAGGGAGGATACGCAGTATTTT CASTREDTQYF NA TRBJ2-3 NA TRBV6-1
TGTGCCAGTCTGTTTTCGAATACGCAGTATTTT CASLFSNTQYF NA TRBJ2-3 NA TRBV6-5
TGTGCCATCAGTGAGGGGGGGACGGAGAATGAAAAACTGTTTTTT CAISEGGTENEKLFF NA TRBJ1-4 NA TRBV10-3
TGCGCCAGCAGTGTGGGGATCTACAATGAGCAGTACTTC CASSVGIYNEQYF NA TRBJ2-5 NA TRBV4-1
TGTGCCAGCAGTGAATCGTCTAGCGGAAACATTCAGTACTTC CASSESSSGNIQYF few TRBJ2-4 TRBD2 TRBV25-1
TGTGCCAGCAGTTACTCCCGACAGGGCACTGAAGCTTTCTTT CASSYSRQGTEAFF NA TRBJ1-1 TRBD1 TRBV6-5
TGTGCCAGAGGGGGTGGGGCCAACGTCCTGACTTTC CARGGGANVLTF NA TRBJ2-6 NA TRBV2
TGTGCCAGCAGCTTAGATCGGGACACTTACATGAACACTGAAGCTTTCTTT CASSLDRDTYMNTEAFF NA TRBJ1-1 NA TRBV7-2
TGTGCTAACCTCCCGGGCCAGGGGGCTGAAGGCTACACCTTC CANLPGQGAEGYTF NA TRBJ1-2 TRBD1 TRBV11-1
TGCGCCAGCAGCCAAAACTCCCGGGACAACTATGGCTACACCTTC CASSQNSRDNYGYTF NA TRBJ1-2 NA TRBV4-1
TGTGCCAGGGCTGGGACAGGGGGCACAGATACGCAGTATTTT CARAGTGGTDTQYF few TRBJ2-3 TRBD1 TRBV2
TGCGCCAGCAGCCAAGAAATGGGAACAGTTTACGAGCAGTACTTC CASSQEMGTVYEQYF NA TRBJ2-7 NA TRBV4-3
TGTGCCAGCAGCCAACCACTAGCTAATGAGCAGTTCTTC CASSQPLANEQFF few TRBJ2-1 NA TRBV7-9